The sequence of this T cell receptor (beta chain) was determined in a study of cytomegalovirus exposure and HLA in healthy donors. Points from the study as a whole: A likely sequencing artifact accounted for one observed cluster of highly shared sequence variants. Presence/absence results assume similar sequencing depth per donor, which may not hold. When a later analysis was performed, an Asian-associated ancestry cluster reportedly had fewer N-insertions than the roughly 730-donor mean.

Researchers ran the PCR with 60 Vbeta and 13 Jbeta primers. Here immunoSEQ multiplex PCR was the method, and the copy in TCRdb shows in-frame clones only, minus some. The table shows around 140,000 clones, with around 87% occurring only once. In regard to this clone: Its specificity is not known.

The sample taken for sequencing was PBMCs. This clonotype originated in a young woman in good health and CMV-seronegative.

The chain's CDR3 is CASSSSGTYSYEQYF. CDR3 sequence (DNA): TGTGCCAGCAGCTCCTCCGGGACATACTCCTACGAGCAGTACTTC. This chain links TRBV7-2 with TRBJ2-7; D possibly corresponds to TRBD1 (6 bases). V was cut by 4 bases and J by 0 bases, with 13 bases left in between. Germline loops: CDR1 SGHTA, CDR2 FQGNSA. This CDR3 has 15 amino acids.